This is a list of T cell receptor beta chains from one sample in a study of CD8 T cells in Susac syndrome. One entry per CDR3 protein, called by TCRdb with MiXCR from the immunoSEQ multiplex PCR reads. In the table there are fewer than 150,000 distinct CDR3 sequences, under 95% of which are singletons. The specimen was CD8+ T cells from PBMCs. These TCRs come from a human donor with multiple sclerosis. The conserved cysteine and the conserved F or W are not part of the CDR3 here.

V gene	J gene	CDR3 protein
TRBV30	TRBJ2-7	AWNLGSSYEQY
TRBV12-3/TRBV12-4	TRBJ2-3	ASSLSERWDTQY
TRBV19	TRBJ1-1	ASSIAGRGPEAF
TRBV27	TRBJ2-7	ASSLSGWATYEQY
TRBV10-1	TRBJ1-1	ASLLGQGRRSTEAF
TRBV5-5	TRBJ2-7	ASSYGGGGLEY
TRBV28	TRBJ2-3	ASSLSGGVDTQY
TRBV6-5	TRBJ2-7	ASSWARTGGSYEQY
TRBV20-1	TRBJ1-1	SAREGESEAF
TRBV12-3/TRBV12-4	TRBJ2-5	ASSLGASGEQETQY
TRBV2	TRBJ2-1	ASSGRQVDGSINEQF
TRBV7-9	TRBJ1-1	ASSYAGEAF
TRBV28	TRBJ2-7	ASKFIPEAYEQY
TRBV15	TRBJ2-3	ATSRDSGATDTQY
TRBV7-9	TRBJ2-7	ASSFRVKQGNYGEQY
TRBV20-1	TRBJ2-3	SAPIGLAGDSDTQY
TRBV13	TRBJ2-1	ASSRMAAYNEQF
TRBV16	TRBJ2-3	ASRLTSGPTDTQY
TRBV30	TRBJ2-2	AWSLLAGTGELF
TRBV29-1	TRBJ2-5	SVELTGPESQY
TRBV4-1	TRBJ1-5	ASSQVSVGWDRGLDQPQH
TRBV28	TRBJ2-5	ASSLSNGGTQY
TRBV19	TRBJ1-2	ASSAYREGGYT
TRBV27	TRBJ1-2	ASSLRGAGYGYT
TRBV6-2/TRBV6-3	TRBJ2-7	ASRTGFGYEQY
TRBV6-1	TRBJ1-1	ASSEGPTDRFAEAF
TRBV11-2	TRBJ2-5	ASSPKTGTSAETQY
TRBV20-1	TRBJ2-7	SATQKGEQVHLFDEQY
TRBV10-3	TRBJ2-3	AISGGGISTDTQY
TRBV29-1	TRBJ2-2	SVDLGREETGELF
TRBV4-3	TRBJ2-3	ASSQDGVGFTDTQY